This TCR beta chain was identified in a study of T cells in tumors after PD-1 blockade. Study at large: Peripheral blood samples averaged around 38,000 unique clonotypes and roughly 110,000 templates.

In this sample, this clone turned up a few times. Tumor or blood genomic DNA was sequenced, with inputs of about 616 ng to 6,500 ng. The CDR3 loop spans 13 amino acids. Losses at the gene ends were 9 bases for V and 10 bases for J; bases not matched to a gene: 9. Sequenced by immunoSEQ multiplex PCR; TCRdb stores in-frame clones only, minus some. The sample lists 45,000 to 60,000 clones; approximately 80% were seen once. This material consisted of PBMCs, taken before anti-PD-1 therapy. This clonotype was sampled from a human donor with advanced basal cell or squamous cell carcinoma (not recorded which). The chain combines TRBV6-7 with TRBJ1-6; TRBD1 matches at 7 bases. TRBV6-7 is an ORF, and what it does is uncertain. The CDR3 is CARKEDRESPLHF. In nucleotides, the CDR3 is TGTGCCAGGAAAGAAGACAGGGAATCACCCCTCCACTTT.